One and the same sample provided the 16 T cell receptor beta chains below, sequenced in a study of early T cells in non-severe SARS-CoV-2 infection (dated by TCRdb to the early 2020s). Receptor libraries were prepared by 5' RACE. The run used a NextSeq 500. The raw public data were reprocessed by TCRdb itself: fastp quality trimming at Q25, MiXCR clonotype calling, in-frame beta chains only. Rows are combined by CDR3 protein, so each entry shows the most common genes and DNA. Present in this sample are about 83,000 distinct CDR3 sequences, roughly 13% of which were seen just once. The top ten constitute 1.4% of the sample. Material: whole blood. Receptor source: an adult who was a healthcare worker with PCR-confirmed SARS-CoV-2 infection or an uninfected control (not recorded which).

J is TRBJ1-2 and V is TRBV3-1, with D possibly TRBD1 on 6 matching bases. From germline, CDR1 is LGHDT and CDR2 YNNKEL (reference sequence). Deletions cut 4 bases from V and 6 bases from J, with 12 bases between. CDR3 length: 13 amino acids. CDR3 region: CASSPQGSDGYTF. The DNA for the CDR3 is TGTGCCAGCAGCCCACAGGGTTCGGATGGCTACACCTTC. The entire variable domain, with the rest obtained from reference TRBV3-1 and TRBJ1-2, is as follows: DTAVSQTPKYLVTQMGNDKSIKCEQNLGHDTMYWYKQDSKKFLKIMFSYNNKELIINETVPNRFSPKSPDKAHLNLHINSLELGDSAVYFCASSPQGSDGYTFGSGTRLTVV.

V usage is TRBV5-1 and J usage is TRBJ2-7; no reliable D call. This CDR3 has 13 residues. In germline, CDR1 is SGHRS, CDR2 YFSETQ. V was trimmed by 4 bases and J by 7 bases, leaving 15 bases between them. The chain's CDR3 is CASSGASFGEQYF. CDR3 nucleotide sequence: TGCGCCAGCAGCGGAGCCTCCTTTGGAGAGCAGTACTTC.

In regard to this clonotype: Possible read error: a much larger clone is one base away. Written as DNA, the CDR3 is TGTGCCGGTAGAGGCAGAGATCAGCCCCAGCATTTT. This gives the protein CAGRGRDQPQHF. V gene TRBV19 combines with J gene TRBJ1-5; the D is unclear. The germline V gene has CDR1 LNHDA and CDR2 SQIVND (reference sequence). The CDR3 has 12 residues. Full variable domain (remainder filled in from reference TRBV19 and TRBJ1-5): DGGITQSPKYLFRKEGQNVTLSCEQNLNHDAMYWYRQDPGQGLRLIYYSQIVNDFQKGDIAEGYSVSREKKESFPLTVTSAQKNPTAFYLCAGRGRDQPQHFGDGTRLSIL.

The sample holds a few counts of this clonotype. This chain connects TRBV7-6 to TRBJ2-2, with TRBD1 matching 9 bases. In germline, CDR1 is SGHVS, CDR2 FNYEAQ. The CDR3 length is 15 residues. V lost 5 bases, J lost 3 bases, and 4 bases stayed unmatched. The CDR3 is CASSQQGAHTGELFF. The CDR3 coding sequence is TGTGCCAGCAGCCAACAGGGGGCCCACACCGGGGAGCTGTTTTTT.

This chain links TRBV9 with TRBJ1-1, with D hard to call. V shed 4 bases and J shed 2 bases, with 18 bases lying between them. This CDR3 is 16 amino acids long. Germline loops: CDR1 SGDLS, CDR2 YYNGEE. CDR3 in DNA: TGTGCCAGCAGCCTAAATCAAGACCGATTTAACACTGAAGCTTTCTTT. This sequence encodes CASSLNQDRFNTEAFF.

The chain uses TRBV11-2 and TRBJ2-7; 9 bases fit TRBD1. Germline CDR1 is SGHAT and CDR2 is FQNNGV. The length of the CDR3 is 15 residues. The V gene end was trimmed by 4 bases and the J gene end by 4 bases; junction bases not matched to a gene: 8. The CDR3 region is CASSSPGQGSYEQYF. DNA of the CDR3: TGTGCCAGCAGCTCACCGGGACAGGGTTCTTACGAGCAGTACTTC.

This clonotype was detected many times. The chain recombines TRBV30 with TRBJ2-7; tentatively, D is TRBD1 (5 bases). In germline, CDR1 is GTSNPN, CDR2 SVGIG (reference sequence). The CDR3 totals 15 residues. Trimming shortened V by 0 bases and J by 6 bases, and 18 bases separated the two germline ends. The chain's CDR3 is CAWSVWVRGLGEQYF. The CDR3 DNA is TGTGCCTGGAGTGTATGGGTTAGGGGCCTGGGCGAGCAGTACTTC. The variable domain in full, with the rest retrieved from reference TRBV30 and TRBJ2-7, is SQTIHQWPATLVQPVGSPLSLECTVEGTSNPNLYWYRQAAGRGLQLLFYSVGIGQISSEVPQNLSASRPQDRQFILSSKKLLLSDSGFYLCAWSVWVRGLGEQYFGPGTRLTVT.

The rearrangement uses TRBV12-3 or TRBV12-4 and TRBJ2-1, with D possibly being TRBD1 (5 bases). With 2 bases removed from V and 0 bases from J, the gap between germline ends came to 17 bases. The CDR3 spans 18 residues. The CDR3 DNA follows: TGTGCCAGCAGTTTATCAAGGGGATCATTTAGCTCCTACAATGAGCAGTTCTTC. It is translated as CASSLSRGSFSSYNEQFF.

This clonotype was counted a few times. The chain recombines TRBV20-1 with TRBJ2-3; 10 nucleotides agree with TRBD2. With 5 bases clipped from V and 2 bases from J, the junction kept 7 bases outside the gene matches. CDR3 size: 15 residues. In germline, CDR1 is DFQATT, CDR2 SNEGSKA (reference sequence). The CDR3 here is CSAQRLAGDTDTQYF. DNA of the CDR3: TGCAGTGCTCAACGGCTAGCGGGGGACACAGATACGCAGTATTTT.

This clonotype appeared a few times. The CDR3 protein is CSARGRRDSQLYEQYF. CDR3 sequence (DNA): TGCAGTGCTAGAGGCCGCCGGGACAGTCAGCTCTACGAGCAGTACTTC. The chain employs TRBV20-1 and TRBJ2-7; 7 bases fit TRBD1. This CDR3 is 16 amino acids long. Germline loops: CDR1 DFQATT, CDR2 SNEGSKA (reference sequence). Trimming cost V 1 base and J 3 bases; bases outside gene matches: 12.

In this sample, this clonotype turned up many times. The chain has TRBV12-3 or TRBV12-4 and TRBJ1-5; D gene unclear. The CDR3 runs to 12 residues. V was shortened by 0 bases and J by 9 bases, with 6 bases between the two germline ends. In nucleotides, the CDR3 is TGTGCCAGCAGTTTAGCACAGCCGCCCCAGCATTTT. Protein sequence: CASSLAQPPQHF.

The chain recombines TRBV6-1 with TRBJ2-1; TRBD2 agrees at 9 bases. The CDR3 length is 16 residues. Trimming took 10 bases from V and 8 from J; bases not matched to a gene: 18. Germline V gene lookup returns CDR1 MNHNS and CDR2 SASEGT. CDR3 nucleotides: TGTGCCACGGGAAACGGGCCGCGCGGGGGGGCGGATGAGCAGTTCTTC. Protein product: CATGNGPRGGADEQFF.

This clonotype was recorded many times. The genes are TRBV24-1 and TRBJ2-3; a weak D match, TRBD2 (6 bases). This CDR3 contains 13 residues. The germline gives CDR1 KGHDR, CDR2 SFDVKD. V lost 6 bases, J lost 3 bases, and 9 bases lay in between. The CDR3 coding sequence is TGTGCCACCAGTTACGGGGGAACAGATACGCAGTATTTT. Translating it yields CATSYGGTDTQYF.

In this sample, this clonotype turned up a few times. The chain uses TRBV27 and TRBJ2-6; D gene unclear. There are 22 residues in the CDR3. V lost 1 base and J 0 bases, leaving 25 bases between the germline ends. CDR1 MNHEY and CDR2 SMNVEV come from the germline V gene (reference sequence). CDR3 bases: TGTGCCAGCAGTTTATATCGACACCCGGGTCCAAAACTCCCCTCTGGGGCCAACGTCCTGACTTTC. Protein sequence: CASSLYRHPGPKLPSGANVLTF.

The chain uses TRBV7-2 and TRBJ2-2; D not certain. Trimming pared 8 bases from V and 0 bases from J, leaving 7 bases between. The germline V gene has CDR1 SGHTA and CDR2 FQGNSA. The CDR3 is 13 amino acids. The CDR3 protein is CASSLSNTGELFF. CDR3 coding DNA: TGTGCCAGCTCCTTATCGAACACCGGGGAGCTGTTTTTT.

This clonotype was seen only a few times. Here the CDR3 reads CASSWTPDSNQPQHF. CDR3 sequence (DNA): TGTGCCAGCAGTTGGACTCCCGATAGCAATCAGCCCCAGCATTTT. The chain combines TRBV2 with TRBJ1-5; D unresolved. Germline CDR1 is SNHLY and CDR2 is FYNNEI. This CDR3 comprises 15 residues. The V end was cut by 5 bases, the J end by 0 bases, with 11 bases between.